This TCR beta chain was identified in a study of shared clonotypes between healthy human individuals. Sequencing was performed with immunoSEQ multiplex PCR; in TCRdb, only in-frame clones are kept and a portion is missing. This sample carries over a million clones, less than 99% of them seen once, and the ten largest clones take over 0.3%. Trimming cost V 0 bases and J 3 bases, with 15 bases left between them. The germline V gene encodes CDR1 SGHAT and CDR2 FQNNGV. There are 17 residues in the CDR3. V is TRBV11-2 and J is TRBJ2-1, with D possibly called TRBD1 or TRBD2 (6 bases each). The sequence came from a young man in good health. The sequencing input was naive CD4+ T cells sorted from blood. The subset: CD45RA+ positively selected. The CDR3 sequence is CASSLEGGKLFYNEQFF. CDR3 DNA sequence: TGTGCCAGCAGCTTAGAAGGGGGGAAACTATTCTACAATGAGCAGTTCTTC. The full variable domain, with the rest looked up from reference TRBV11-2 and TRBJ2-1, is EAGVAQSPRYKIIEKRQSVAFWCNPISGHATLYWYQQILGQGPKLLIQFQNNGVVDDSQLPKDRFSAERLKGVDSTLKIQPAKLEDSAVYLCASSLEGGKLFYNEQFFGPGTRLTVL.